This T cell receptor beta chain was observed in a study of human T cells and chemical hapten exposure. Germline V gives CDR1 SNHLY, CDR2 FYNNEI. V lost 5 bases to trimming and J lost 4 bases; unmatched junction nucleotides: 11. The CDR3 extends over 15 amino acids. This clonotype was found many times. Its antigen is unidentified. Study conclusions and caveats: Controls had significantly fewer large CDR3 similarity clusters than were formed by expanded TCRs. As patch test score rose, PT1 expanded TCR counts tended to rise as well.

One entry per CDR3 protein, called by TCRdb with MiXCR from the RACE reads. Here the sample spans 350,000 to 400,000 distinct CDR3 sequences, around 6% being singletons. Noted time point: patch test 2, 6 weeks after DPC sensitization. The treatment: therapeutic diphenylcyclopropenone sensitization with weekly scalp DPC. Researchers extracted total RNA from unfractionated whole blood. Sequencing was performed on whole blood, taken in connection with sensitization to the hapten diphenylcyclopropenone (DPC). The TCR was taken from a woman aged 18-29 years with alopecia areata. Some clones in this sample may be carry-over from other donors' samples. V and J are TRBV2 and TRBJ2-7, with TRBD1 matching 7 bases. In DNA, the CDR3 is TGTGCCAGCAGTCGCCCGGAGACAGGGATATACGAGCAGTACTTC. Translation gives CASSRPETGIYEQYF. The full variable domain, its missing parts supplied by reference TRBV2 and TRBJ2-7, is EPEVTQTPSHQVTQMGQEVILRCVPISNHLYFYWYRQILGQKVEFLVSFYNNEISEKSEIFDDQFSVERPDGSNFTLKIRSTKLEDSAMYFCASSRPETGIYEQYFGPGTRLTVT.